The 3 T cell receptor beta chains below were found in one sample sequenced in a study of shared clonotypes between healthy human individuals. Assay: immunoSEQ multiplex PCR; the TCRdb copy retains only in-frame clones and omits some. The table includes nearly 1 million clones, 76% detected once. What was sequenced was memory CD4+ T cells sorted from blood. Described subset: CD45RA-negative fraction. These receptor sequences come from a man aged 18 to 35 in good health.

The J gene is TRBJ2-1, the V gene TRBV28; 11 nucleotides align to TRBD2. Germline CDR1 is MDHEN and CDR2 is SYDVKM. The V segment lost 5 bases and the J segment 6 bases; nucleotides outside the gene matches: 6. This CDR3 contains 15 residues. The DNA of the CDR3 is TGTGCCAGCAGTCTCACTAGCGGGGGTCTCAATGAGCAGTTCTTC. Translating it yields CASSLTSGGLNEQFF.

This clone has only one observation. The V call is TRBV2, the J call TRBJ2-7; 11 bases align to TRBD2. This CDR3 has 15 residues. The V segment lost 5 bases and the J segment 5 bases; nucleotides outside the gene matches: 8. CDR1 is SNHLY and CDR2 is FYNNEI in the germline V gene. The CDR3 sequence is CASSLAGGPLHEQYF. The CDR3 bases are TGTGCCAGCAGTTTAGCGGGGGGGCCGCTCCACGAGCAGTACTTC.

The gene calls are TRBV2 and TRBJ2-3; the D is unclear. Trimming left V 2 bases short and J 5 bases short, with 11 bases between. Germline CDR1 is SNHLY and CDR2 is FYNNEI. The CDR3 is 14 residues long. CDR3 bases: TGTGCCAGCAGTGAAAGTTCTTCCCTAGATACGCAGTATTTT. This encodes CASSESSSLDTQYF.